The next 14 T cell receptor beta chains were all read from a single sample in a study of blood T cells in healthy people across ages. Next came a second PCR, run for about 7 to 12 cycles, which used a sample-barcoded 5' primer along with a J-beta primer mix. In TCRdb, the 5' RACE reads were re-called with MiXCR into one record per CDR3 protein. The sample carries around 780,000 distinct CDR3 sequences, roughly three fifths recorded once. The sample taken for sequencing was blood. These receptors all come from a man in his forties in good health.

This clonotype was detected only a few times. This chain connects TRBV27 to TRBJ2-5; D possibly uses TRBD1 or TRBD2 (6 bases each). CDR3 length: 11 amino acids. Germline V gene data show CDR1 as MNHEY and CDR2 as SMNVEV (reference sequence). Trimming shortened V by 10 bases and J by 5 bases, and 11 bases separated the two germline ends. Here the CDR3 DNA reads TGTGCCACCCGGGGGCTGGAGACCCAGTACTTC. It encodes CATRGLETQYF.

This chain uses TRBV25-1 with TRBJ2-5, with 8 bases fitting TRBD1. The DNA matches TRBJ2-7 better at its end, which makes the J call doubtful. Germline CDR1 is MGHDK and CDR2 is SYGVNS. The length of the CDR3 is 14 residues. The CDR3 reads CASSNPGTGGEQYF. CDR3 bases: TGTGCCAGCAGTAACCCCGGGACAGGTGGCGAGCAGTACTTC.

This clonotype was recorded many times. The chain carries TRBV27 and TRBJ2-5; D may be TRBD1 or TRBD2 (5 bases each). Per the germline V gene, CDR1 is MNHEY and CDR2 is SMNVEV (reference sequence). CDR3 length: 11 residues. Trimming took off 7 bases at V and 4 bases at J, with 7 bases between the two ends. CDR3 loop: CASKGRETQYF. CDR3 DNA: TGTGCCAGCAAGGGGAGAGAGACCCAGTACTTC.

The V gene is TRBV3-1, the J gene TRBJ1-2, with D uncertain. Germline V gene sequence: CDR1 LGHDT, CDR2 YNNKEL (reference sequence). The V gene lost 1 base and the J gene lost 7 bases, with 13 bases spanning the gap. There are 14 residues in the CDR3. CDR3 DNA sequence: TGTGCCAGCAGCCAAGTGCCCCTAGGACTTGGCTACACCTTC. This encodes CASSQVPLGLGYTF.

The chain has TRBV5-6 and TRBJ2-5; TRBD2 agrees at 8 bases. The germline V gene has CDR1 SGHDT and CDR2 YYEEEE. With V trimmed by 3 bases and J by 6 bases, 13 bases remained unmatched. This CDR3 has 16 residues. The CDR3 is CASSSGIAGWLKTQYF. The CDR3 DNA follows: TGTGCCAGCAGCTCGGGGATAGCGGGATGGCTGAAGACCCAGTACTTC.

The genes are TRBV11-1 and TRBJ2-1, with D possibly being TRBD2 (7 bases). The end of the DNA aligns better with TRBJ2-7, so the J call may be wrong. This CDR3 has 17 amino acids. Germline V gives CDR1 SGHAT, CDR2 FQDESV (reference sequence). The DNA for the CDR3 is TGTGCCAGCAGCTTAGATGTGGGGGGGCGTATCAACAATGAGCAGTACTTC. This encodes CASSLDVGGRINNEQYF.

This clonotype was counted only a few times. The chain uses TRBV5-1 and TRBJ1-5; 7 bases match TRBD1. The CDR3 covers 14 residues. V lost 2 bases and J lost 4; bases outside the gene matches: 3. Germline assignment: CDR1 SGHRS and CDR2 YFSETQ. CDR3 bases: TGCGCCAGCAGCTTAGGGACAGCGAATCAGCCCCAGCATTTT. Protein sequence: CASSLGTANQPQHF.

The rearrangement links TRBV7-2 to TRBJ2-2; D possibly uses TRBD1 or TRBD2 (5 bases each). Germline-derived CDR1 and CDR2 are SGHTA and FQGNSA. With 7 bases removed from V and 0 bases from J, the gap between germline ends came to 15 bases. The CDR3 extends over 16 amino acids. The CDR3 sequence: CASIMPGPANTGELFF. The CDR3 coding sequence is TGTGCCAGCATCATGCCGGGACCAGCGAACACCGGGGAGCTGTTTTTT.

The V gene is TRBV6-1, the J gene TRBJ2-2; 11 bases align to TRBD2. The V gene end was trimmed by 3 bases and the J gene end by 4 bases; junction bases not matched to a gene: 4. This CDR3 contains 16 residues. Germline loops: CDR1 MNHNS, CDR2 SASEGT. Here the CDR3 reads CASSDGTSGPTGELFF. In nucleotides, the CDR3 is TGTGCCAGCAGTGATGGGACTAGCGGCCCCACCGGGGAGCTGTTTTTT.

This clonotype was observed once. This rearrangement joins TRBV27 to TRBJ1-4; D is unresolved. V lost 3 bases and J 1 base, leaving 6 bases between the germline ends. This CDR3 spans 14 amino acids. Germline CDR1 and CDR2: MNHEY and SMNVEV (reference sequence). In nucleotides, the CDR3 is TGTGCCAGCAGTTTTGTGGGAACTAATGAAAAACTGTTTTTT. Translated, it gives CASSFVGTNEKLFF.

The genes are TRBV5-1 and TRBJ1-3, with no clear D. The CDR3 extends over 16 amino acids. From germline, CDR1 is SGHRS and CDR2 YFSETQ. Trimming stripped 1 base from V and 0 bases from J, with 11 bases between. The CDR3 spells CASSLKGSISGNTIYF. CDR3 DNA: TGCGCCAGCAGCTTGAAGGGCAGCATCTCTGGAAACACCATATATTTT.

V and J are TRBV27 and TRBJ1-2; unclear D gene. Between the trimmed V and J ends, which lost 6 bases and 6 bases, there was a span of 11 bases. This CDR3 has 12 residues. The germline CDR1 and CDR2 sequences are MNHEY and SMNVEV (reference sequence). The CDR3 sequence is CASRLGRDGYTF. The CDR3 DNA reads as TGTGCCAGCAGGTTGGGGAGGGATGGCTACACCTTC.

The chain is built from TRBV6-1 and TRBJ2-7; possible D gene TRBD1, 6 bases. There are 13 residues in the CDR3. Trimming removed 3 bases at V and 5 bases at J, with 11 bases between. CDR1 and CDR2 from the germline V gene are MNHNS and SASEGT. The CDR3 loop is CASSDRGRNEQYF. CDR3 bases: TGTGCCAGCAGTGACAGGGGTCGGAACGAGCAGTACTTC.

The sample holds a few counts of this clonotype. The rearrangement joins TRBV4-1 to TRBJ2-6, with unresolved D. Trimming took 0 bases from V and 2 from J, leaving 5 bases between them. Per the germline V gene, CDR1 is MGHRA and CDR2 is YSYEKL. The CDR3 has 15 amino acids. The CDR3 DNA sequence: TGCGCCAGCAGCCAAGAGGGTGCTGGGGCCAACGTCCTGACTTTC. Amino acid sequence: CASSQEGAGANVLTF.